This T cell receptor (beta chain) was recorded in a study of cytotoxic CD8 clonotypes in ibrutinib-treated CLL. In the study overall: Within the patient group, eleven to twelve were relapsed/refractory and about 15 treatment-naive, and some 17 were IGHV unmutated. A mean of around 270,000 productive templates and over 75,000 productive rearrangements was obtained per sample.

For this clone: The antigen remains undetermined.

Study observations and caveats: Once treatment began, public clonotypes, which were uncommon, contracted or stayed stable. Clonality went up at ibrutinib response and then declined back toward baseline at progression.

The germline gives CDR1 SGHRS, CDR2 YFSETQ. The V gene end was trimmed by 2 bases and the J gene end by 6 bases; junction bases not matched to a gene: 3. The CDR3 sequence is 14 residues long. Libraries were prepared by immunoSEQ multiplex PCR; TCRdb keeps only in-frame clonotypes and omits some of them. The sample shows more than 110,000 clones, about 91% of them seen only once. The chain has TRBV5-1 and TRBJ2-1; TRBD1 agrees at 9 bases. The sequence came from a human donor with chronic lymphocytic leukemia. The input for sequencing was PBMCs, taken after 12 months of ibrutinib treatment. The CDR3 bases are TGCGCCAGCAGCTTAACAGGGGGCGGCAATGAGCAGTTCTTC. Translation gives CASSLTGGGNEQFF.